This T cell receptor beta chain was sequenced in a study of blood T cell repertoires in COVID-19. The overall study: From the United States, Italy and Spain came samples of acute and convalescent COVID-19.

Clones were read by immunoSEQ multiplex PCR, and TCRdb kept only the in-frame ones, dropping some. This sample has 300,000 to 350,000 clones, with about nine tenths found just once. Germline CDR1 SNHLY, CDR2 FYNNEI. The CDR3 loop spans 16 amino acids. V was shortened by 3 bases and J by 2 bases, with 16 bases between the two germline ends. Sequencing used peripheral blood. The origin of this receptor is a man aged 18-30 years with active or convalescent COVID-19. The gene calls are TRBV2 and TRBJ2-5; the D gene is possibly TRBD2 (5 bases). Written as DNA, the CDR3 is TGTGCCAGCAGTGATCTAGGTAGCGCTTTGCAAGAGACCCAGTACTTC. Its protein is CASSDLGSALQETQYF.